Listed below are T cell receptor beta chains from one sample, sequenced in a study of T cell repertoires in cytomegalovirus infection. These receptors have no identified antigens. TCRdb passed the reads through MiXCR, listing each CDR3 protein once. The sample contains about 50,000 distinct CDR3 sequences, about 19% of which appear only once. The material sequenced was CD8+ T cells from cultured PBMCs, taken from culture after CMV antigen stimulation. The receptor source for this set is a human donor in good health (CMV status not recorded). Some clones in this sample may be carry-over from other donors' samples. Both conserved end residues are part of each CDR3. The D gene is left open where the match is weak. Size is omitted from some rows. Given values are once, few, many or a class for expanded clones.

D: NA
V: TRBV7-2
size: many
J: TRBJ2-1
CDR3: CASSLSSYNEQFF
DNA: TGTGCCAGCAGCTTGAGCTCCTACAATGAGCAGTTCTTC

D: NA
V: TRBV7-9
size: NA
J: TRBJ2-7
CDR3: CASSGPVPYEQYF
DNA: TGTGCCAGTTCCGGCCCTGTCCCCTACGAGCAGTACTTC

D: TRBD1
V: TRBV7-2
size: NA
J: TRBJ2-1
CDR3: CASSFRPGTEYNEQFF
DNA: TGTGCCAGCAGCTTCCGACCGGGGACAGAGTACAATGAGCAGTTCTTC

D: NA
V: TRBV4-1
size: NA
J: TRBJ1-2
CDR3: CASSQDAGNNYGYTF
DNA: TGCGCCAGCAGCCAAGATGCAGGGAACAACTATGGCTACACCTTC

D: TRBD2
V: TRBV7-6
size: NA
J: TRBJ2-1
CDR3: CASSLELAGGPSEQFF
DNA: TGTGCCAGCAGCTTAGAACTGGCGGGGGGGCCTAGTGAGCAGTTCTTC

D: NA
V: TRBV7-2
size: NA
J: TRBJ2-7
CDR3: CASSLVDSLSYEQYF
DNA: TGTGCCAGCAGCTTAGTGGACAGCCTATCCTACGAGCAGTACTTC

D: TRBD1
V: TRBV7-6
size: NA
J: TRBJ2-7
CDR3: CASSSNLGTGYEQYF
DNA: TGTGCCAGCAGCTCCAACCTCGGGACAGGGTATGAGCAGTACTTC

D: NA
V: TRBV5-1
size: NA
J: TRBJ2-2
CDR3: CASSFSQGRTGELFF
DNA: TGCGCCAGCAGCTTCTCACAGGGTCGCACCGGGGAGCTGTTTTTT

D: NA
V: TRBV15
size: NA
J: TRBJ2-4
CDR3: CATSRPSEPAKNIQYF
DNA: TGTGCCACCAGCAGGCCGAGCGAACCAGCCAAAAACATTCAGTACTTC

D: NA
V: TRBV4-1
size: NA
J: TRBJ2-2
CDR3: CASSQDRGTGELFF
DNA: TGCGCCAGCAGCCAAGATCGGGGGACCGGGGAGCTGTTTTTT

D: NA
V: TRBV27
size: few
J: TRBJ2-7
CDR3: CASSPRTNRDTVSYEQYF
DNA: TGTGCCAGCAGTCCAAGGACCAACCGGGACACTGTTTCCTACGAGCAGTACTTC

D: NA
V: TRBV6-4
size: many
J: TRBJ2-1
CDR3: CASSDGPTDEQFF
DNA: TGTGCCAGCAGTGACGGCCCCACGGATGAGCAGTTCTTC

D: NA
V: TRBV12-3/TRBV12-4
size: NA
J: TRBJ1-5
CDR3: CASSFSTASNQPQHF
DNA: TGTGCCAGCAGTTTCTCGACAGCTAGCAATCAGCCCCAGCATTTT

D: NA
V: TRBV6-2/TRBV6-3
size: few
J: TRBJ1-2
CDR3: CASSYGGFYGYTF
DNA: TGTGCCAGCAGTTACGGAGGCTTCTATGGCTACACCTTC

D: TRBD2
V: TRBV4-1
size: few
J: TRBJ2-5
CDR3: CASSHLAGQKETQYF
DNA: TGCGCCAGCAGCCATCTAGCGGGGCAAAAAGAGACCCAGTACTTC

D: NA
V: TRBV7-6
size: NA
J: TRBJ2-7
CDR3: CASSSEGSAYEQYF
DNA: TGTGCCAGCAGCTCAGAGGGCAGCGCCTACGAGCAGTACTTC

D: NA
V: TRBV7-6
size: NA
J: TRBJ2-7
CDR3: CASSYFGAGSYEQYF
DNA: TGTGCCAGCAGTTACTTTGGGGCAGGGAGCTACGAGCAGTACTTC

D: NA
V: TRBV7-2
size: few
J: TRBJ1-2
CDR3: CASSSPGGFGYTF
DNA: TGTGCCAGCAGCTCGCCGGGGGGGTTTGGCTACACCTTC

D: TRBD2
V: TRBV7-7
size: few
J: TRBJ2-3
CDR3: CASSLTLAPSTDTQYF
DNA: TGTGCTAGCAGCTTGACACTAGCGCCAAGCACAGATACGCAGTATTTT

D: NA
V: TRBV7-2
size: many
J: TRBJ1-3
CDR3: CASSRDPSSGNTIYF
DNA: TGTGCCAGCAGCCGGGACCCAAGCTCTGGAAACACCATATATTTT

D: TRBD2
V: TRBV7-8
size: few
J: TRBJ2-3
CDR3: CASSFKPAGGTDTQYF
DNA: TGTGCCAGCAGCTTCAAACCCGCGGGGGGCACAGATACGCAGTATTTT

D: NA
V: TRBV12-5
size: NA
J: TRBJ2-1
CDR3: CASGLSPYNEQFF
DNA: TGTGCTAGTGGTTTATCGCCCTACAATGAGCAGTTCTTC

D: TRBD1
V: TRBV6-5
size: NA
J: TRBJ1-1
CDR3: CASSTTRTGGGRGTEAFF
DNA: TGTGCCAGCAGTACTACCAGGACAGGGGGCGGTCGGGGCACTGAAGCTTTCTTT

D: NA
V: TRBV7-2
size: many
J: TRBJ1-1
CDR3: CASSSASSTEAFF
DNA: TGTGCCAGCAGCTCCGCGAGCAGCACTGAAGCTTTCTTT

D: NA
V: TRBV28
size: NA
J: TRBJ1-1
CDR3: CASTSPGGQTEAFF
DNA: TGTGCCAGCACCTCCCCCGGGGGACAAACTGAAGCTTTCTTT

D: NA
V: TRBV25-1
size: many
J: TRBJ2-7
CDR3: CASSLSYEQYF
DNA: TGTGCCAGCAGCTTATCCTACGAGCAGTACTTC

D: NA
V: TRBV29-1
size: NA
J: TRBJ2-1
CDR3: CSVEGGAIKSYNEQFF
DNA: TGCAGCGTTGAGGGGGGGGCCATTAAATCCTACAATGAGCAGTTCTTC